The rows below give T cell receptor beta chains drawn from one sample of a study of Ad26.COV2.S vaccination and SARS-CoV-2 variants. Assay used: immunoSEQ multiplex PCR; TCRdb lists only in-frame clones, some missing. The data contain about 410,000 clones, 88% of them singletons. The starting material was peripheral blood, obtained in a trial of Ad26.COV2.S vaccine versus placebo. The receptors stem from a person aged 18 to 65 who received the Ad26.COV2.S COVID-19 vaccine or a placebo. The CDR3 runs from the conserved cysteine through the conserved F or W. The D gene is left open where the match is weak. The listing skips clone size in some rows; elsewhere it reads once, few, many or a size class.

j_gene	v_gene	d_gene	abundance	CDR3nt	CDR3aa
TRBJ1-2	TRBV11-2	.	.	TGTGCCAGCAGCTTAGTATCTGTCTATGGCTACACCTTC	CASSLVSVYGYTF
TRBJ1-5	TRBV6-5	TRBD1	.	TGTGCCAGCAACAGACAGGGAGTATTACGTCAGCCCCAGCATTTT	CASNRQGVLRQPQHF
TRBJ2-7	TRBV4-1	TRBD2	.	TGCGCCAGCAGCCAAGAACGGGGACTAGAGACGTACGAGCAGTACTTC	CASSQERGLETYEQYF
TRBJ2-5	TRBV5-4	.	.	TGTGCCAGCAGCTTGGAAGGTACCGAGACCCAGTACTTC	CASSLEGTETQYF
TRBJ2-2	TRBV12-5	TRBD2	.	TGTGCTAGTGGTTTGATTAGCGGGGGGGCCACCGGGGAGCTGTTTTTT	CASGLISGGATGELFF
TRBJ1-2	TRBV30	.	.	TGTGCCTGGAGAACAGGGCCCTATGGCTACACCTTC	CAWRTGPYGYTF
TRBJ2-1	TRBV5-1	TRBD1	.	TGCGCCAGCAGCCCCGGGGACAGATACAATGAGCAGTTCTTC	CASSPGDRYNEQFF
TRBJ1-1	TRBV5-1	.	.	TGCGCCAGCAGCTTTTATACGGCGAACACTGAAGCTTTCTTT	CASSFYTANTEAFF
TRBJ2-5	TRBV6-6	TRBD2	.	TGTGCCAGCAGGAAAGGGACTAGCGGGGGGGTGGAGACCCAGTACTTC	CASRKGTSGGVETQYF
TRBJ2-3	TRBV5-1	.	.	TGCGCCAGCAGCTCATCCTGGGGTGATACGCAGTATTTT	CASSSSWGDTQYF
TRBJ1-1	TRBV19	.	.	TGTGCCAGTAATAATGGGGGGCCCGTGAACACTGAAGCTTTCTTT	CASNNGGPVNTEAFF
TRBJ1-2	TRBV14	.	.	TGTGCCAGCAGCCAAACGCAATATGGCTACACCTTC	CASSQTQYGYTF
TRBJ2-5	TRBV7-2	.	.	TGTGCCAGCAGCTTAGCGCGTCGGGATGCCCAGTACTTC	CASSLARRDAQYF
TRBJ1-6	TRBV2	.	.	TGTGCCAGCAGTGTGACTGTGACAAATTCACCCCTCCACTTT	CASSVTVTNSPLHF
TRBJ2-1	TRBV9	TRBD2	.	TGTGCCAGCAGCGTAGAGGGGACTAGATTCCATGAGCAGTTCTTC	CASSVEGTRFHEQFF
TRBJ2-7	TRBV27	TRBD1	.	TGTGCCAGCAGTTCCTTGGGACAGCGAAGGCTATACGAGCAGTACTTC	CASSSLGQRRLYEQYF
TRBJ2-7	TRBV15	.	.	TGTGCCACCAGCAGAGACAGATTGGACACCTTCTTC	CATSRDRLDTFF
TRBJ1-1	TRBV30	TRBD1	.	TGTGCCTGGAGTGTCCAGGGGGTGAACACTGAAGCTTTCTTT	CAWSVQGVNTEAFF
TRBJ1-2	TRBV7-9	.	.	TGTGCCAGCAGCTTAGAAGCCAAATACTATGGCTACACCTTC	CASSLEAKYYGYTF
TRBJ2-7	TRBV6-5	.	.	TGTGCCAGCAGTTACGGATTGGGGGGATACGAGCAGTACTTC	CASSYGLGGYEQYF
TRBJ1-1	TRBV27	.	.	TGTGCCAGCAGGGAGGACTCGGGGGGCACTGAAGCTTTCTTT	CASREDSGGTEAFF
TRBJ2-6	TRBV5-1	.	.	TGCGCCAGCAGCTCCTCATCCCAGGGCCGCACCTCTGGGGCCAACGTCCTGACTTTC	CASSSSSQGRTSGANVLTF
TRBJ1-6	TRBV7-6	.	.	TGTGCCAGCAGCTTAGCCTACTCGAAGGAATCACCCCTCCACTTT	CASSLAYSKESPLHF
TRBJ1-4	TRBV6-1	.	.	TGTGCCAGCAGTGAATCGCGGGGGGGGAATGAAAAACTGTTTTTT	CASSESRGGNEKLFF
TRBJ1-6	TRBV5-6	.	few	TGTGCCAGCAGCTTGACAGGCAGGAGCTCCTATAATTCACCCCTCCACTTT	CASSLTGRSSYNSPLHF
TRBJ1-5	TRBV10-2	.	.	TGCGCCAGCAGCGACCCTCGTAGGCCCCAGCATTTT	CASSDPRRPQHF
TRBJ1-3	TRBV19	.	.	TGTGCCAGCACCAGAAACGTGGAGGCTGGAAACACCATATATTTT	CASTRNVEAGNTIYF
TRBJ1-1	TRBV30	.	.	TGTGCCTGGAGTACCGTGAACACTGAAGCTTTCTTT	CAWSTVNTEAFF
TRBJ1-2	TRBV6-1	.	.	TGTGCCAGCAGTGAGAGTGGGGGGGGCCCCTATATTGGCTACACCTTC	CASSESGGGPYIGYTF
TRBJ2-3	TRBV5-8	TRBD2	.	TGTGCCAGCAGCCTAGGGACTAGCGGGGTAGATACGCAGTATTTT	CASSLGTSGVDTQYF
TRBJ2-5	TRBV15	.	.	TGTGCCACCAGCAGGGAGACATCAATCCAAGAGACCCAGTACTTC	CATSRETSIQETQYF